This entry lists 15 T cell receptor beta chains sequenced from one sample in a study of OX40 agonist ivuxolimab in advanced cancers. Sequencing was performed with immunoSEQ multiplex PCR; in TCRdb, only in-frame clones are kept and a portion is missing. The sample includes about 66,000 clones, around 80% of them seen just once. Sample: CD4+ or CD8+ T cells sorted from blood, taken in a trial of the OX40 agonist ivuxolimab. These receptors all stem from an adult with an advanced solid tumor such as melanoma, head and neck, liver or kidney cancer.

The chain employs TRBV7-9 and TRBJ1-5; no definite D call. Germline CDR1 reads SEHNR; CDR2 reads FQNEAQ (reference sequence). The CDR3 extends over 13 amino acids. V was clipped by 1 base and J by 6 bases, with 7 bases between them. The CDR3 loop is CASSLEGAQPQHF. The CDR3 nucleotides are TGTGCCAGCAGCTTAGAGGGAGCTCAGCCCCAGCATTTT.

The chain couples TRBV6-1 to TRBJ1-2; 9 bases map to TRBD1. V dropped 6 bases and J dropped 6; count of bases not matched to a gene: 8. Germline values: CDR1 MNHNS, CDR2 SASEGT. The CDR3 length is 14 residues. The CDR3 sequence is CASRYTGGPDGYTF. CDR3 coding DNA: TGTGCCAGCAGGTACACAGGGGGCCCGGATGGCTACACCTTC.

This chain uses TRBV11-2 with TRBJ1-2; 9 bases line up with TRBD1. The CDR3 is 14 amino acids. The J segment lost 4 bases and the V segment lost 5 bases, leaving 5 bases of the junction unmatched. The germline V gene encodes CDR1 SGHAT and CDR2 FQNNGV. DNA of the CDR3: TGTGCCAGCAGCCAACAGACAGGGGGCTATGGCTACACCTTC. Amino acid sequence: CASSQQTGGYGYTF.

V is TRBV5-1 and J is TRBJ2-5, with TRBD2 matching over 14 bases. CDR3 size: 14 residues. V dropped 4 bases and J dropped 9; count of bases not matched to a gene: 5. CDR1 SGHRS and CDR2 YFSETQ come from the germline V gene. The CDR3 here is CASSLGLAGAAQYF. The CDR3 coding sequence is TGCGCCAGCAGCCTGGGACTAGCGGGAGCGGCCCAGTACTTC.

The rearrangement joins TRBV2 to TRBJ2-3, with 9 bases fitting TRBD2. Germline lookup yields CDR1 SNHLY and CDR2 FYNNEI. Unmatched junction bases numbered 11, after V lost 6 bases and J lost 7 bases. The CDR3 is 15 amino acids. CDR3 in amino acids: CASSPGLAILHTQYF. Here the CDR3 DNA reads TGTGCCAGCAGCCCGGGACTAGCCATTCTTCATACGCAGTATTTT. The full variable domain, completed using reference TRBV2 and TRBJ2-3, is EPEVTQTPSHQVTQMGQEVILRCVPISNHLYFYWYRQILGQKVEFLVSFYNNEISEKSEIFDDQFSVERPDGSNFTLKIRSTKLEDSAMYFCASSPGLAILHTQYFGPGTRLTVL.

This chain connects TRBV5-4 to TRBJ2-2; perhaps TRBD1 as D (5 bases). V lost 4 bases, J lost 5 bases, and 6 bases lay in between. This CDR3 spans 12 amino acids. Germline-derived CDR1 and CDR2 are SGHNT and YYREEE (reference sequence). The CDR3 nucleotides read TGTGCCAGCAGCCAGGGAACCGGGGAGCTGTTTTTT. Its protein is CASSQGTGELFF.

The chain couples TRBV30 to TRBJ1-4; D is perhaps TRBD1 (5 bases). The CDR3 consists of 13 residues. Trimming took off 7 bases at V and 8 bases at J, with 17 bases between the two ends. Germline V CDR1 and CDR2: GTSNPN, SVGIG (reference sequence). CDR3 coding DNA: TGTGCCTCGGGGTCCCCCGGGGGGGAAAAACTGTTTTTT. Translating gives CASGSPGGEKLFF.

The chain carries TRBV6-5 and TRBJ1-2; 9 bases align to TRBD1. The CDR3 has 14 amino acids. Looked up from germline, CDR1 is MNHEY and CDR2 is SVGAGI. The trim removed 4 bases at V and 3 bases at J, leaving 3 bases unmatched. The CDR3 coding sequence is TGTGCCAGCAGTTTACAGGGGGCCTACTATGGCTACACCTTC. Its protein product is CASSLQGAYYGYTF.

The chain employs TRBV4-2 and TRBJ2-2; 9 positions agree with TRBD2. Germline V lookup: CDR1 LGHNA, CDR2 YNFKEQ. J lost 6 bases, V lost 4 bases, and 9 bases had no gene match. CDR3 length: 16 residues. This chain's CDR3 is CASSPTWTSVAGELFF. CDR3 DNA: TGTGCCAGCAGCCCGACTTGGACTAGCGTGGCCGGGGAGCTGTTTTTT.

The gene calls are TRBV7-9 and TRBJ2-2, with D uncertain. Germline CDR1 reads SEHNR; CDR2 reads FQNEAQ (reference sequence). This CDR3 is built from 13 residues. Trimming removed 11 bases from V and 2 bases from J, with 12 bases in between. The CDR3 protein is CALGSGNTGELFF. Here the CDR3 DNA reads TGTGCCCTCGGCAGTGGAAACACCGGGGAGCTGTTTTTT.

The chain links TRBV6-1 to TRBJ2-6; no definite D call. Germline V gene sequence: CDR1 MNHNS, CDR2 SASEGT. The CDR3 has 13 amino acids. Between the trimmed V and J ends, which lost 8 bases and 4 bases, there was a span of 9 bases. CDR3 amino acids: CASSPRGANVLTF. CDR3 sequence (DNA): TGTGCCAGCTCCCCTCGGGGGGCCAACGTCCTGACTTTC.

This clone was seen just once. This chain links TRBV2 with TRBJ2-3; D is undetermined. The CDR3 covers 11 residues. Trimming removed 5 bases at V and 2 bases at J, with 2 bases between. CDR1 is SNHLY and CDR2 is FYNNEI in the germline V gene. CDR3 sequence: CASSNTDTQYF. For the CDR3, the DNA is TGTGCCAGCAGTAACACAGATACGCAGTATTTT.

The chain employs TRBV5-4 and TRBJ1-1; 8 nucleotides agree with TRBD1. V was pared by 4 bases and J by 5 bases, with 7 bases of the junction left unmatched. CDR3 length equals 14 residues. Germline CDR1 reads SGHNT; CDR2 reads YYREEE (reference sequence). The CDR3 DNA follows: TGTGCCAGCAGCCCTGACAGGGGTGGAACTGAAGCTTTCTTT. Translated: CASSPDRGGTEAFF. The full variable domain, its missing parts supplied by reference TRBV5-4 and TRBJ1-1, is ETGVTQSPTHLIKTRGQQVTLRCSSQSGHNTVSWYQQALGQGPQFIFQYYREEENGRGNFPPRFSGLQFPNYSSELNVNALELDDSALYLCASSPDRGGTEAFFGQGTRLTVV.

This chain uses TRBV6-5 with TRBJ2-3; TRBD2 matches at 7 bases. V lost 0 bases and J lost 5; bases outside the gene matches: 5. This CDR3 contains 15 residues. Germline CDR1 and CDR2: MNHEY and SVGAGI. CDR3 bases: TGTGCCAGCAGTTACTCCTTTGGGGGGGGAGATACGCAGTATTTT. Translated, it gives CASSYSFGGGDTQYF.

The rearrangement uses TRBV11-2 and TRBJ2-2, with a weak D call TRBD1 (6 bases). This CDR3 spans 13 amino acids. Deletions cut 6 bases from V and 6 bases from J, with 11 bases between. CDR1 is SGHAT, CDR2 FQNNGV, per germline. CDR3 protein: CASRQGKAGELFF. The CDR3 coding sequence is TGTGCCAGCAGACAGGGTAAGGCCGGGGAGCTGTTTTTT.